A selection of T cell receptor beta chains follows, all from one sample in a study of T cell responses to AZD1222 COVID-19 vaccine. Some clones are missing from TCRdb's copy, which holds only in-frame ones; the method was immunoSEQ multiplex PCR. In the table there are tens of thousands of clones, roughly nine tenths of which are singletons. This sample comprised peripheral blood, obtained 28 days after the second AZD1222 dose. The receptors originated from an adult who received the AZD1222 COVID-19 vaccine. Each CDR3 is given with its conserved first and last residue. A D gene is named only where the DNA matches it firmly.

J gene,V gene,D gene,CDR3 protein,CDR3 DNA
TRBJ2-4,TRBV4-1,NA,CASSQDRAGPRNIQYF,TGCGCCAGCAGCCAAGATAGGGCGGGGCCGCGAAACATTCAGTACTTC
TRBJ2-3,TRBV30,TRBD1,CASNRGPDTQYF,TGTGCCAGCAACAGGGGGCCGGATACGCAGTATTTT
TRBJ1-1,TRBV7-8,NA,CASSLVKGATEAFF,TGTGCCAGCAGCCTGGTAAAAGGAGCCACTGAAGCTTTCTTT
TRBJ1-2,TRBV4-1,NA,CASSQPGATHYGYTF,TGCGCCAGCAGCCAACCTGGGGCCACCCACTATGGCTACACCTTC
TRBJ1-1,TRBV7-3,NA,CASSLQGNTEAFF,TGTGCCAGCAGTTTACAGGGGAACACTGAAGCTTTCTTT
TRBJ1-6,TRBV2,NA,CASSGGGLDNSPLHF,TGTGCCAGCAGTGGGGGAGGGCTCGATAATTCACCCCTCCACTTT
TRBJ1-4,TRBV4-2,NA,CASSPKNGGEKLFF,TGTGCCAGCAGCCCTAAAAATGGGGGGGAAAAACTGTTTTTT
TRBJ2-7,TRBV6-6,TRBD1,CASSYSTGDYEQYF,TGTGCCAGCAGTTACTCGACAGGGGACTACGAGCAGTACTTC
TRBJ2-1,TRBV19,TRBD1,CASSATGGNEQFF,TGTGCCAGTAGTGCGACAGGGGGGAATGAGCAGTTCTTC
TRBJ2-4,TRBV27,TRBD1,CASSSPDRVAKNIQYF,TGTGCCAGCAGTTCCCCTGACAGGGTAGCCAAAAACATTCAGTACTTC